This note documents a single TCR beta chain sequence. The patients all showed relapse after autologous stem cell transplantation, while their brentuximab vedotin exposure varied. This CDR3 comprises 15 residues. V lost 0 bases, J lost 1 base, and 10 bases lay in between. The V gene's germline CDR1 is SGHRS and CDR2 YFSETQ. The source of the sample is a study of PD-1 blockade in classical Hodgkin lymphoma. Clones were read by immunoSEQ multiplex PCR, and TCRdb kept only the in-frame ones, dropping some. The sample consists of about 26,000 clones, 65% to 90% of them appearing once. Here the sequenced sample was peripheral blood mononuclear cells (PBMCs), taken at baseline. The chain is built from TRBV5-1 and TRBJ2-5, with D perhaps matching TRBD1 (6 bases). This receptor was obtained from a human donor with classical Hodgkin lymphoma. Written as DNA, the CDR3 is TGCGCCAGCAGCTTGGCAGGGGCATCCCAAGAGACCCAGTACTTC. Its protein is CASSLAGASQETQYF.